This T cell receptor (beta chain) was obtained from a study of regulatory T cells in long-lasting Graves disease. CDR3-region Arm-PCR and iRepertoire HTBI primers produced the TCR beta libraries. MiXCR was run by TCRdb on the multiplex PCR reads, yielding one entry per CDR3 protein. The sample holds a few hundred thousand distinct CDR3 sequences, 20% to 25% seen once. Concerning this clonotype itself: One end of the junction fails to match germline, which may point to a read error.

The time point was: persistent/refractory GD, antithyroid drugs over 5 years with positive TRAb. Researchers made the TCR library from RNA that was extracted from PBMCs. The CDR3 length is 16 residues. Germline V CDR1 and CDR2: LNHDA, SQIVND (reference sequence). The specimen was peripheral blood mononuclear cells (PBMCs), collected when the disease was refractory, from a patient treated with antithyroid drugs. This receptor was identified in a female donor with Graves disease. The genes are TRBV19 and TRBJ2-6; D may be TRBD1 (5 bases). The CDR3 DNA sequence: TGTGCCAGTAGTGGCTTAAGGACGGTTGGGGCCAACGTCCCGACTTTC. The encoded protein is CASSGLRTVGANVPTF. Full variable domain (outside the CDR3, taken from reference TRBV19 and TRBJ2-6): DGGITQSPKYLFRKEGQNVTLSCEQNLNHDAMYWYRQDPGQGLRLIYYSQIVNDFQKGDIAEGYSVSREKKESFPLTVTSAQKNPTAFYLCASSGLRTVGANVPTFGAGSRLTVL.